A single sample gave rise to the 24 T cell receptor beta chains below, sequenced in a study of blood T cells in healthy people across ages. A sample-barcoded 5' primer and a J-beta primer mix were used in a second PCR of about 7 to 12 cycles. TCRdb reprocessed the 5' RACE reads with MiXCR, giving one entry per CDR3 protein. The repertoire holds around 580,000 distinct CDR3 sequences, with 47% as singletons. The sample taken for sequencing was blood. All receptors come from an older man in good health.

The chain is built from TRBV7-9 and TRBJ2-7; a weak D match, TRBD1 (6 bases). Trimming left V 4 bases short and J 3 bases short, with 19 bases between. CDR3 length: 16 amino acids. Germline V gene lookup returns CDR1 SEHNR and CDR2 FQNEAQ (reference sequence). The CDR3 reads CASSSLSYRDNYEQYF. CDR3 DNA sequence: TGTGCCAGCAGCTCGCTATCTTACCGGGACAACTACGAGCAGTACTTC.

This clonotype was seen more than once but under ten times. This chain joins TRBV20-1 and TRBJ2-3, with D unclear. The V end lost 3 bases, the J end lost 2 bases, and 15 bases lay between the germline ends. Looked up from germline, CDR1 is DFQATT and CDR2 is SNEGSKA (reference sequence). The CDR3 length is 15 residues. The CDR3 DNA reads as TGCAGTGCTAGGGGCGAAGCGCCAGCCACAGATACGCAGTATTTT. The encoded protein is CSARGEAPATDTQYF.

J is TRBJ2-7 and V is TRBV12-3 or TRBV12-4; D is possibly TRBD1 (6 bases). V lost 7 bases to trimming and J lost 8 bases, with 15 bases between them. The CDR3 spans 12 residues. Here the CDR3 reads CASTDRTEQQYF. The CDR3 bases are TGTGCCAGCACCGATCGGACAGAACAGCAGTACTTC.

This chain connects TRBV2 to TRBJ2-4; D gene uncertain. The J call may be mistaken, given a closer DNA end match to TRBJ2-7. CDR1 and CDR2 from the germline V gene are SNHLY and FYNNEI. The CDR3 contains 11 residues. CDR3 sequence reads: CASSVLYEQYV. Here the CDR3 DNA reads TGTGCCAGCAGTGTCCTCTACGAGCAGTACGTC.

J is TRBJ1-2 and V is TRBV29-1; no firm D call. The V end lost 6 bases, the J end lost 4 bases, and 15 bases lay between the germline ends. This CDR3 has 13 amino acids. Germline CDR1 and CDR2: SQVTM and ANQGSEA. In nucleotides, the CDR3 is TGCAGCGTCACGAACCTGACAATCTATGGCTACACCTTC. Its translation: CSVTNLTIYGYTF.

The table lists this clonotype with many counts. The CDR3 DNA reads TGTGCCAGCAGGACCGGGACAGGGGTCTACGAGCAGTACTTC. Its translation is CASRTGTGVYEQYF. The chain has TRBV6-5 and TRBJ2-7; 10 bases match TRBD1. The CDR3 extends over 14 amino acids. Germline CDR1 and CDR2: MNHEY and SVGAGI. V lost 6 bases, J lost 3 bases, and 5 bases stayed unmatched.

This clonotype was recorded many times. This chain links TRBV29-1 with TRBJ2-3; 9 nucleotides align to TRBD1. This CDR3 is 15 amino acids long. V lost 7 bases, J lost 2 bases, and 10 bases stayed unmatched. CDR1 SQVTM and CDR2 ANQGSEA come from the germline V gene. CDR3 coding DNA: TGCAGCGGATTTCGCGGGACAGGGATCACAGATACGCAGTATTTT. Its protein is CSGFRGTGITDTQYF.

The table lists this clonotype with a few counts. V gene TRBV20-1 combines with J gene TRBJ2-3, with D perhaps TRBD1 or TRBD2 (6 bases each). Trimming shortened V by 5 bases and J by 0 bases, and 12 bases separated the two germline ends. The CDR3 consists of 14 residues. CDR1 and CDR2 from the germline V gene are DFQATT and SNEGSKA (reference sequence). In DNA, the CDR3 is TGCAGTGCTGGTAGGGGGGAGAGCACAGATACGCAGTATTTT. Translating it yields CSAGRGESTDTQYF.

The chain links TRBV7-2 to TRBJ2-6; D remains ambiguous. CDR1 is SGHTA and CDR2 is FQGNSA in the germline V gene. The CDR3 spans 15 residues. Trimming pared 3 bases from V and 4 bases from J, leaving 10 bases between. DNA for the CDR3: TGTGCCAGCAGCTTCAGGTTGGCCGGGGCCAACGTCCTGACTTTC. The encoded protein is CASSFRLAGANVLTF. Complete variable domain (other parts from reference TRBV7-2 and TRBJ2-6): GAGVSQSPSNKVTEKGKDVELRCDPISGHTALYWYRQSLGQGLEFLIYFQGNSAPDKSGLPSDRFSAERTGGSVSTLTIQRTQQEDSAVYLCASSFRLAGANVLTFGAGSRLTVL.

In its sample, this clonotype was seen a few times. The CDR3 coding sequence is TGCAGTGCTTCGGACAGGGCCTACGAGCAGTACTTC. Its protein product is CSASDRAYEQYF. The chain couples TRBV20-1 to TRBJ2-5, with 8 bases lining up with TRBD1. The J call is in doubt because the DNA end fits TRBJ2-7 better. CDR3 length: 12 amino acids. Germline CDR1 DFQATT, CDR2 SNEGSKA (reference sequence).

The chain joins TRBV7-2 to TRBJ1-1; D is ambiguous. V lost 5 bases to trimming and J lost 11 bases, with 9 bases between them. This CDR3 is built from 10 residues. CDR1 is SGHTA, CDR2 FQGNSA, per germline. The CDR3 sequence: CASSNIGAFF. CDR3 DNA sequence: TGTGCCAGCAGCAACATCGGGGCTTTCTTT.

The chain couples TRBV5-4 to TRBJ2-7, with 7 bases aligning to TRBD1. CDR1 and CDR2 (germline): SGHNT, YYREEE (reference sequence). With 4 bases clipped from V and 0 bases from J, the junction kept 13 bases outside the gene matches. The CDR3 contains 17 residues. CDR3 coding DNA: TGTGCCAGCAGCCCTGGGGACAGCAGCACTAGCTCCTACGAGCAGTACTTC. Its translation is CASSPGDSSTSSYEQYF.

The V and J genes are TRBV5-1 and TRBJ2-5; 10 bases are a match to TRBD1. The J call may be incorrect, as the DNA end agrees better with TRBJ2-7. The CDR3 runs to 15 residues. Germline V lookup: CDR1 SGHRS, CDR2 YFSETQ. CDR3 sequence (DNA): TGCGCCAGCACCTATGGTGACAGGGGGCAATACGAGCAGTACTTC. Amino acids: CASTYGDRGQYEQYF.

The chain carries TRBV6-6 and TRBJ2-7, with D unresolved. The CDR3 runs 15 residues. V was cut by 0 bases and J by 1 base, with 10 bases left in between. CDR1 is MNHNY and CDR2 is SVGAGI in the germline V gene (reference sequence). CDR3 coding DNA: TGTGCCAGCAGTTACTCGACTCCTCTTTCCTACGAGCAGTACTTC. As protein: CASSYSTPLSYEQYF.

The gene calls are TRBV7-2 and TRBJ2-5, with a possible D match to TRBD1 (6 bases). Trimming shortened V by 3 bases and J by 7 bases, and 21 bases separated the two germline ends. The germline CDR1 and CDR2 sequences are SGHTA and FQGNSA. This CDR3 region has 16 residues. CDR3 nucleotide sequence: TGTGCCAGCAGCTTTCCAACGGGACATACGTGGGGGACCCAGTACTTC. As protein: CASSFPTGHTWGTQYF.

The chain couples TRBV4-3 to TRBJ1-2; TRBD1 might be the D (5 bases). The V gene lost 0 bases and the J gene lost 8 bases, with 13 bases spanning the gap. Looked up from germline, CDR1 is LGHNA and CDR2 is YSLEER. This CDR3 has 14 residues. This CDR3 reads CASSQDRQFVGYTF. The CDR3 nucleotides are TGCGCCAGCAGCCAAGATCGACAGTTCGTGGGCTACACCTTC.

The chain carries TRBV5-1 and TRBJ2-1; TRBD1 aligns across 7 bases. Germline loops: CDR1 SGHRS, CDR2 YFSETQ. This CDR3 spans 14 amino acids. The V gene end was trimmed by 4 bases and the J gene end by 6 bases; junction bases not matched to a gene: 7. CDR3 residues: CASSRQGRGNEQFF. In nucleotides, the CDR3 is TGCGCCAGCAGCCGACAGGGAAGGGGCAATGAGCAGTTCTTC.

The table lists this clonotype with a few counts. This sequence joins TRBV7-2 and TRBJ1-2; 9 bases are a match to TRBD1. The J segment lost 8 bases and the V segment lost 4 bases, leaving 5 bases of the junction unmatched. Germline CDR1 and CDR2: SGHTA and FQGNSA. The CDR3 loop spans 13 amino acids. The CDR3 DNA follows: TGTGCCAGCAGCTATCGACAGGGGGTCGGCTACACCTTC. Translating it yields CASSYRQGVGYTF.

This clonotype was seen a handful of times. DNA of the CDR3: TGTGCCAGCAGCTTAGTCAGGGCCGGGGCTGGAGCGCAATACAATGAGCAGTTCTTC. It codes for CASSLVRAGAGAQYNEQFF. V is TRBV7-9 and J is TRBJ2-1; D may correspond to TRBD1 or TRBD2 (5 bases each). Germline loops: CDR1 SEHNR, CDR2 FQNEAQ (reference sequence). This CDR3 contains 19 residues. V lost 1 base to trimming and J lost 4 bases, with 23 bases between them. Full variable domain (rest looked up from reference TRBV7-9 and TRBJ2-1): DTGVSQNPRHKITKRGQNVTFRCDPISEHNRLYWYRQTLGQGPEFLTYFQNEAQLEKSRLLSDRFSAERPKGSFSTLEIQRTEQGDSAMYLCASSLVRAGAGAQYNEQFFGPGTRLTVL.

The CDR3 nucleotides are TGCGCCAGCAGCTCTGGCGGGGTACCGGGGACTGAAGCTTTCTTT. This codes for CASSSGGVPGTEAFF. V gene TRBV5-1 combines with J gene TRBJ1-1; D remains ambiguous. CDR3 length: 15 amino acids. Trimming removed 3 bases at V and 5 bases at J, with 17 bases between. Germline CDR1 SGHRS, CDR2 YFSETQ.

The chain links TRBV20-1 to TRBJ2-5; 9 bases are shared with TRBD1. Germline-derived CDR1 and CDR2 are DFQATT and SNEGSKA (reference sequence). Trimming removed 5 bases from V and 11 bases from J; junction bases left unmatched: 18. CDR3 length equals 15 residues. In DNA form, the CDR3 reads TGCAGTGCTCCGCATCGGGACAGGGCTTACAATGAGCAGTACTTC. Protein product: CSAPHRDRAYNEQYF.

The V gene is TRBV20-1, the J gene TRBJ2-2, with D tentatively TRBD1 (5 bases). The CDR3 spans 13 residues. Trimming removed 6 bases from V and 7 bases from J, with 15 bases in between. Germline V CDR1 and CDR2: DFQATT, SNEGSKA (reference sequence). The CDR3 DNA sequence: TGCAGTGCCACGAAAGGGGTTCACGGGGAGCTGTTTTTT. This codes for CSATKGVHGELFF.

This chain uses TRBV9 with TRBJ2-7; 15 bases match TRBD2. There are 16 residues in the CDR3. Germline trimming cut 0 bases from V and 5 bases from J; bases unmatched to any gene: 3. CDR1 is SGDLS and CDR2 is YYNGEE in the germline V gene. The CDR3 DNA reads TGTGCCAGCAGCGTAGGGACTAGCGGGAGGGCCCACGAGCAGTACTTC. Encoded protein: CASSVGTSGRAHEQYF. Complete variable domain (other parts from reference TRBV9 and TRBJ2-7): DSGVTQTPKHLITATGQRVTLRCSPRSGDLSVYWYQQSLDQGLQFLIQYYNGEERAKGNILERFSAQQFPDLHSELNLSSLELGDSALYFCASSVGTSGRAHEQYFGPGTRLTVT.

J is TRBJ2-2 and V is TRBV24-1, with TRBD2 identical over 8 bases. This CDR3 is 16 amino acids long. Losses at the gene ends were 3 bases for V and 2 bases for J; bases not matched to a gene: 4. In germline, CDR1 is KGHDR, CDR2 SFDVKD. The CDR3 is CATSDTTSGNTGELFF. DNA of the CDR3: TGTGCCACCAGTGATACAACTAGCGGAAACACCGGGGAGCTGTTTTTT.